The text below deals with one T cell receptor beta chain. The entry originates in a study of blood T cell repertoires in COVID-19. Study in general: Acute and convalescent COVID-19 samples came from the United States, Italy and Spain. PBMCs, B-cell-depleted T cells, or T cells provided the cDNA or gDNA that made up the material.

During active infection, Seattle patients enrolled and were then monitored through disease. Germline V gene sequence: CDR1 MGHDK, CDR2 SYGVNS. There are 14 residues in the CDR3. The V end was cut by 2 bases, the J end by 3 bases, with 9 bases between. Per the authors' pipeline: Scientists estimated how many nucleated cells there were by amplifying reference gene primers. Profiled with immunoSEQ multiplex PCR; TCRdb holds only in-frame clones, not every one. For V, J and clone size, that table is used; D and trimming come from the DNA. Altogether under 250,000 clones are present, approximately 85% being singletons, with the ten largest covering over 5.5%.

The chain recombines TRBV25-1 with TRBJ2-3; tentatively, D is TRBD1 (5 bases). The sample taken for sequencing was peripheral blood. This TCR was sampled from a woman aged 80 or older with COVID-19, enrolled during active disease. The CDR3 DNA is TGTGCCAGCAGTGAACAGGGCCGGACAGATACGCAGTATTTT. This codes for CASSEQGRTDTQYF.